Listed here are 4 T cell receptor beta chains from one sample, sequenced in a study of T cell responses to AZD1222 COVID-19 vaccine. This table comes from immunoSEQ multiplex PCR, and its TCRdb copy is limited to in-frame clones, with some not included. The sample lists 60,000 to 70,000 clones, 85% occurring once. Sequences were derived from peripheral blood, sampled on day 0 of AZD1222 vaccination. These receptors were collected from an adult in good health.

The gene calls are TRBV6-5 and TRBJ1-5; D may be TRBD1 (6 bases). Trimming pared 8 bases from V and 3 bases from J, leaving 14 bases between. CDR1 and CDR2 from the germline V gene are MNHEY and SVGAGI. The CDR3 runs 14 residues. The CDR3 loop is CASSQDRHNQPQHF. CDR3 DNA: TGTGCCAGCTCTCAGGACAGACACAATCAGCCCCAGCATTTT.

The genes are TRBV6-5 and TRBJ1-5; 8 bases match TRBD1. The germline CDR1 and CDR2 sequences are MNHEY and SVGAGI. The CDR3 totals 12 residues. V shed 7 bases and J 7 bases; nucleotides not matched to a gene: 3. The CDR3 bases are TGTGCCAGCACAGGGGGCCGACAGCCCCAGCATTTT. Its protein product is CASTGGRQPQHF.

This chain's CDR3 is CASSRLTGVGEAFF. Here the CDR3 DNA reads TGTGCCAGCAGTCGATTAACAGGGGTGGGGGAAGCTTTCTTT. The chain couples TRBV28 to TRBJ1-1, with TRBD1 matching over 7 bases. V trimming: 5 bases; J trimming: 8 bases; junction bases outside the gene matches: 11. The CDR3 is 14 residues long. Germline-derived CDR1 and CDR2 are MDHEN and SYDVKM.

The chain joins TRBV6-5 to TRBJ2-5; TRBD1 matches 7 bases. This CDR3 contains 14 residues. Trimming cost V 6 bases and J 5 bases; bases outside gene matches: 9. Germline values: CDR1 MNHEY, CDR2 SVGAGI. CDR3 DNA: TGTGCCAGCAGCCTAATTAGGGGGCAGGAGACCCAGTACTTC. Amino acids: CASSLIRGQETQYF.